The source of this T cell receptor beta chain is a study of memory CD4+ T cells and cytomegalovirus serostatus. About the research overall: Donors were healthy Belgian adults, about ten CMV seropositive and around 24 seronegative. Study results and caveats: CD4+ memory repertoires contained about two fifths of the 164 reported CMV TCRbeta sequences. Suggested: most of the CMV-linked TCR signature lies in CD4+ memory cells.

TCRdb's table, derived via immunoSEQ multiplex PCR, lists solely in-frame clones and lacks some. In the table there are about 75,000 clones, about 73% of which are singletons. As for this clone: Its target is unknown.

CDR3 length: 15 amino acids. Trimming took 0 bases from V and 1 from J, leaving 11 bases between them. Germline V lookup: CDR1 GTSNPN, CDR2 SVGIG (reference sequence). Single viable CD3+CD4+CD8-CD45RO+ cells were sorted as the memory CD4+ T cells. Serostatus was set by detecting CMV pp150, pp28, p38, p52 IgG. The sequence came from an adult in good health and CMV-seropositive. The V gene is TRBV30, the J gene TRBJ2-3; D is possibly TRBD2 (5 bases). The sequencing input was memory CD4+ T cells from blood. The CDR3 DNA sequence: TGTGCCTGGAGTGTCGGCCCGGAGGGCACAGATACGCAGTATTTT. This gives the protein CAWSVGPEGTDTQYF.